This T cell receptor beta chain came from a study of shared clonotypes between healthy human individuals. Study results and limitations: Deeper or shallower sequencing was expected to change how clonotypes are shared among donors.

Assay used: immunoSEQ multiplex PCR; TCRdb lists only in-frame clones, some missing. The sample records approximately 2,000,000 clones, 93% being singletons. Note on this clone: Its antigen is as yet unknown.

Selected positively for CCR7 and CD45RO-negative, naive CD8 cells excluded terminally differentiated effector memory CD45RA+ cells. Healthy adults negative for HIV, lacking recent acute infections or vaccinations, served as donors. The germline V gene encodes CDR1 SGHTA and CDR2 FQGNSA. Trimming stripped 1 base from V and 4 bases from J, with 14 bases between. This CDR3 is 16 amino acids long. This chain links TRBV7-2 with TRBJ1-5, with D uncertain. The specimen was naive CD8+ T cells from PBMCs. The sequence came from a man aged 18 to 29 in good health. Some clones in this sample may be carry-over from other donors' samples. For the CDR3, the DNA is TGTGCCAGCAGCTTAGATTTATTCGGGGAAAATCAGCCCCAGCATTTT. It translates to CASSLDLFGENQPQHF.